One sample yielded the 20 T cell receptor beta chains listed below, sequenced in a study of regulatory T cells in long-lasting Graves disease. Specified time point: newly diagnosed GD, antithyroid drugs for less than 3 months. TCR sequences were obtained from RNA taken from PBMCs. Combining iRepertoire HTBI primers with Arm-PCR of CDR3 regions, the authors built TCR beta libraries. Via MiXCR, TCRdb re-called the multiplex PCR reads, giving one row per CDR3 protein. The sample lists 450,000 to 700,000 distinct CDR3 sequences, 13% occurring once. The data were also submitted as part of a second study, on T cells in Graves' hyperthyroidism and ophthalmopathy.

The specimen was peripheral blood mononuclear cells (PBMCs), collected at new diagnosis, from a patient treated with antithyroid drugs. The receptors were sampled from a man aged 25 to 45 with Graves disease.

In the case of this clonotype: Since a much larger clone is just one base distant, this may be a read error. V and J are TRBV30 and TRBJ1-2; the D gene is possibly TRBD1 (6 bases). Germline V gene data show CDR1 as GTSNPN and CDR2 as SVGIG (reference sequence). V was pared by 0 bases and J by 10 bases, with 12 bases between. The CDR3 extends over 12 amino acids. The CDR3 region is CAWSVTGLDYTF. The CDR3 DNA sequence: TGTGCCTGGAGTGTCACAGGGCTTGACTACACCTTC.

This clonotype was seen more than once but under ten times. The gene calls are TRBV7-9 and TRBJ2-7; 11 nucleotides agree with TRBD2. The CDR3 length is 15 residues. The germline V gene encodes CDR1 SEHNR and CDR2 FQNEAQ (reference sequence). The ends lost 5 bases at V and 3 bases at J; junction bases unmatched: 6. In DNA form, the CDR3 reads TGTGCCAGCAGCCCCGTAGCGGGAGGGGACTACGAGCAGTACTTC. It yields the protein CASSPVAGGDYEQYF.

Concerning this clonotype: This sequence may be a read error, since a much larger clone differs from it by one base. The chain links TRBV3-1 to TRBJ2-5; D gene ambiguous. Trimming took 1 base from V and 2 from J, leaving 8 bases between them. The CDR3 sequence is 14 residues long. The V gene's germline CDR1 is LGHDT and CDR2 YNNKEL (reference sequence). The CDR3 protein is CASSQAYLQETQYF. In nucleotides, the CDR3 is TGTGCCAGCAGCCAAGCCTACCTTCAAGAGACCCAGTACTTC.

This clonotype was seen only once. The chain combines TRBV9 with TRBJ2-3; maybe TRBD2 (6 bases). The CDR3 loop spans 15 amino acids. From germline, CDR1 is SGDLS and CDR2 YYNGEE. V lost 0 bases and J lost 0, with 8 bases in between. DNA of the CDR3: TGTGCCAGCAGCGTAGATGCGGGGAGCACAGATACGCAGTATTTT. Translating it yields CASSVDAGSTDTQYF.

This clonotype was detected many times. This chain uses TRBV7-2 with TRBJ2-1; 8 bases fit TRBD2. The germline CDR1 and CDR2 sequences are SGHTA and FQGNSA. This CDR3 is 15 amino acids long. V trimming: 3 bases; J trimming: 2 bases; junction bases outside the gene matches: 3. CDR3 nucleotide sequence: TGTGCCAGCAGCTTGGGGCGGGGGGCCTACAATGAGCAGTTCTTC. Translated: CASSLGRGAYNEQFF.

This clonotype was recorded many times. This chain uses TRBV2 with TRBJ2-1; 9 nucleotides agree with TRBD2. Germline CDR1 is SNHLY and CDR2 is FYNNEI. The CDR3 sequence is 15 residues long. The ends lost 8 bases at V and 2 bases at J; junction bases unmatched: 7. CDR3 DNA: TGTGCCAGCGGTAGCGGGAGAGGGACCTACAATGAGCAGTTCTTC. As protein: CASGSGRGTYNEQFF.

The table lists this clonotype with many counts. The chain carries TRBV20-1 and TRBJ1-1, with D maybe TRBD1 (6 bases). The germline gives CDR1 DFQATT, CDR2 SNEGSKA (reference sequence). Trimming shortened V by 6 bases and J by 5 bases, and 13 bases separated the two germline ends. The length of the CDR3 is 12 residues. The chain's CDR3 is CSALGGRTEAFF. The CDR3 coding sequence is TGCAGTGCCCTAGGGGGGCGGACTGAAGCTTTCTTT.

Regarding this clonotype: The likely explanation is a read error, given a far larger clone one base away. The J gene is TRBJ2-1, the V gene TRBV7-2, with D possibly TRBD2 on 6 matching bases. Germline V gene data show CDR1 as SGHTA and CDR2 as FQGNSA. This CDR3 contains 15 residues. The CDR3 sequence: CASSFGGNRWNEQLF. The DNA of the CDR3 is TGTGCCAGCAGTTTCGGCGGGAATAGGTGGAATGAGCAGCTCTTC.

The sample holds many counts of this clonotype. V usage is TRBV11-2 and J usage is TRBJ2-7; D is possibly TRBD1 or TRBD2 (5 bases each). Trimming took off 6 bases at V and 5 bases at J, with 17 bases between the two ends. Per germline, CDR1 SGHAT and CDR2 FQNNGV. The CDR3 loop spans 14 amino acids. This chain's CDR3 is CASRKAGADHEQYF. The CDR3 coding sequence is TGTGCCAGCAGAAAGGCCGGGGCTGACCACGAGCAGTACTTC.

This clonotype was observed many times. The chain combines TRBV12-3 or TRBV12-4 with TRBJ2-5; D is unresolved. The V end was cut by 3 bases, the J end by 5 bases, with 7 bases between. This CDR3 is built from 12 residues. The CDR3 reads CASSFNWETQYF. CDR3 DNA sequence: TGTGCCAGCAGTTTTAACTGGGAGACCCAGTACTTC.

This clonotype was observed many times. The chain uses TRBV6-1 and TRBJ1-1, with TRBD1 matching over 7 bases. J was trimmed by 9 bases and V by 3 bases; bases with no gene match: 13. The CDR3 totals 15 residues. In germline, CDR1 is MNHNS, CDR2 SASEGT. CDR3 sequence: CASSEPGQRPPKAFF. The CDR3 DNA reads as TGTGCCAGCAGTGAGCCGGGACAGCGACCCCCTAAAGCTTTCTTT.

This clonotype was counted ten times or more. The CDR3 DNA sequence: TGCAGTGCTGACAGGGGGGAAGAGACCCAGTACTTC. Encoded protein: CSADRGEETQYF. V usage is TRBV20-1 and J usage is TRBJ2-5, with 9 bases fitting TRBD1. This CDR3 comprises 12 residues. V trimming: 5 bases; J trimming: 3 bases; junction bases outside the gene matches: 1. In germline, CDR1 is DFQATT, CDR2 SNEGSKA (reference sequence).

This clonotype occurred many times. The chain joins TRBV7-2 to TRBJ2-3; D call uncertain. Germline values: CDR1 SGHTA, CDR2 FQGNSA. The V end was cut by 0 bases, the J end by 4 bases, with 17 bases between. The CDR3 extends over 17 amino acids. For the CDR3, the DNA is TGTGCCAGCAGCTTAGCGAGGAGACTGACGATATCAGATACGCAGTATTTT. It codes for CASSLARRLTISDTQYF. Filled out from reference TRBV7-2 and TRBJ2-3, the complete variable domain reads GAGVSQSPSNKVTEKGKDVELRCDPISGHTALYWYRQSLGQGLEFLIYFQGNSAPDKSGLPSDRFSAERTGGSVSTLTIQRTQQEDSAVYLCASSLARRLTISDTQYFGPGTRLTVL.

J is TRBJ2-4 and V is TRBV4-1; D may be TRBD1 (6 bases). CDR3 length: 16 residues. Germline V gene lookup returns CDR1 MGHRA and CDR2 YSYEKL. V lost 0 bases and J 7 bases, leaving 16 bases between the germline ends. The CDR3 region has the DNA TGCGCCAGCAGCCAAGATCCGGGACAAGGGTGGAACATTCAGTACTTC. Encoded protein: CASSQDPGQGWNIQYF.

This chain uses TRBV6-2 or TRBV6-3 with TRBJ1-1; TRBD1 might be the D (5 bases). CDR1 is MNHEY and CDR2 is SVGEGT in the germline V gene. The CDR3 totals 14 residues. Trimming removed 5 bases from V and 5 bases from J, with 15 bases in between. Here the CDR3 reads CASSELGRTTEAFF. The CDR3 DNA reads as TGTGCCAGCAGTGAACTGGGGCGTACGACTGAAGCTTTCTTT.

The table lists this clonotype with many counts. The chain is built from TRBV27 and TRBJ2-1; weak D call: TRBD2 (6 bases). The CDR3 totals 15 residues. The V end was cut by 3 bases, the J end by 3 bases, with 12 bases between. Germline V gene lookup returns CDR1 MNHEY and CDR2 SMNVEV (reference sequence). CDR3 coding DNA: TGTGCCAGCAGTTTCCTCTTGGGGGGCTACAATGAGCAGTTCTTC. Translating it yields CASSFLLGGYNEQFF.

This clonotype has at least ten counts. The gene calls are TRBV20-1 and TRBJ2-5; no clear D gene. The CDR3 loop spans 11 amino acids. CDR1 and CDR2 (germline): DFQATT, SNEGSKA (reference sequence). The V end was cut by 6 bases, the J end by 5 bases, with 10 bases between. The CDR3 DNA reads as TGCAGTGCCCCTAGGTGGGAGACCCAGTACTTC. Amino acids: CSAPRWETQYF.

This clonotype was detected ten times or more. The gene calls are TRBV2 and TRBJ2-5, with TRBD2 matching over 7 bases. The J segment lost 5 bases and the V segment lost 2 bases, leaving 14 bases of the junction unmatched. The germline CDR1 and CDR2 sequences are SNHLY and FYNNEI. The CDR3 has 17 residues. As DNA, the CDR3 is TGTGCCAGCAGTGAAAATCTGTACGGGGCGGGAGATGAGACCCAGTACTTC. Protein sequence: CASSENLYGAGDETQYF.

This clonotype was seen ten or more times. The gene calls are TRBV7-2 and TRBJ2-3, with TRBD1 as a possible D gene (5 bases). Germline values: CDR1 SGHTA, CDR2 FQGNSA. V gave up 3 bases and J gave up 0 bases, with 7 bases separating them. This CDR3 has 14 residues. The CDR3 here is CASSFGASTDTQYF. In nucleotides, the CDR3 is TGTGCCAGCAGCTTTGGGGCTAGCACAGATACGCAGTATTTT. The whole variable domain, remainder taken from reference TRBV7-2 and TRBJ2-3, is GAGVSQSPSNKVTEKGKDVELRCDPISGHTALYWYRQSLGQGLEFLIYFQGNSAPDKSGLPSDRFSAERTGGSVSTLTIQRTQQEDSAVYLCASSFGASTDTQYFGPGTRLTVL.

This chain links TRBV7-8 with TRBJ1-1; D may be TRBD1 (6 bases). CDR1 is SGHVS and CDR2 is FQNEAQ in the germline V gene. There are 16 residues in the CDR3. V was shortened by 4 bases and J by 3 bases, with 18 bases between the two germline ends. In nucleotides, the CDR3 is TGTGCCAGCAGCTCAGAGAGACAGGTATCTGACACTGAAGCTTTCTTT. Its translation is CASSSERQVSDTEAFF.